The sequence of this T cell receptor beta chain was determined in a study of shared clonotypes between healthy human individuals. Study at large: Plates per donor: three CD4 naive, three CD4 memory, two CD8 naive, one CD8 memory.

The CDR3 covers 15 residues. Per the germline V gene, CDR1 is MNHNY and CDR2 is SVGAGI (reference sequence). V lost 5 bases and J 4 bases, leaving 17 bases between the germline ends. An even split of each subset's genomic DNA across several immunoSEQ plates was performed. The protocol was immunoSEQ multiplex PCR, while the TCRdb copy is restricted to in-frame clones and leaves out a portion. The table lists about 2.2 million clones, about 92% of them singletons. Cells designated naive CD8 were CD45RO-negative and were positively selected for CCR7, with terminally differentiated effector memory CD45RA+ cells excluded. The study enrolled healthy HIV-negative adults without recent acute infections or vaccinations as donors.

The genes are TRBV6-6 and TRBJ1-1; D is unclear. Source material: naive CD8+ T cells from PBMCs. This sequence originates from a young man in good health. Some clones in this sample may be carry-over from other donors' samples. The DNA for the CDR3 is TGTGCCAGCAGTCTTACCGGGGAGTTGGGCACTGAAGCTTTCTTT. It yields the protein CASSLTGELGTEAFF.